This record covers a single TCR beta chain. Germline CDR1 reads SGHDT; CDR2 reads YYEEEE. The CDR3 is made up of 15 amino acids. Trimming shortened V by 3 bases and J by 4 bases, and 14 bases separated the two germline ends. From blood CD8+ and CD4+ T cells, the TCR beta chain was sequenced. The multiple sclerosis controls consisted of treatment-naive patients with relapsing-remitting disease, either stable or active. TEMRA cells were FACS-enriched, with CD8+ and CD4+ T cells isolated negatively. This record belongs to a study of CD8 T cells in Susac syndrome. The RNA, about 0.5 to 1 ug, was put through reverse transcription using random hexamers. Amplification of TCR beta CDR3 was carried out by immunoSEQ multiplex PCR, which covered 54 Vbeta and 13 Jbeta segments. TCRdb reprocessed the immunoSEQ multiplex PCR reads via MiXCR and lists one record per CDR3 protein. The profile covers about 300,000 distinct CDR3 sequences, with approximately 85% appearing a single time and 0.21% taken by the ten largest.

The sequencing sample was made of CD8+ T cells from PBMCs. The TCR comes from a human donor with multiple sclerosis. This chain links TRBV5-6 with TRBJ1-3, with a tentative D call TRBD1 (5 bases). The CDR3 region has the DNA TGTGCCAGCAGCTGGGGAGGGGCGCTGGGAAACACCATATATTTT. It specifies CASSWGGALGNTIYF.